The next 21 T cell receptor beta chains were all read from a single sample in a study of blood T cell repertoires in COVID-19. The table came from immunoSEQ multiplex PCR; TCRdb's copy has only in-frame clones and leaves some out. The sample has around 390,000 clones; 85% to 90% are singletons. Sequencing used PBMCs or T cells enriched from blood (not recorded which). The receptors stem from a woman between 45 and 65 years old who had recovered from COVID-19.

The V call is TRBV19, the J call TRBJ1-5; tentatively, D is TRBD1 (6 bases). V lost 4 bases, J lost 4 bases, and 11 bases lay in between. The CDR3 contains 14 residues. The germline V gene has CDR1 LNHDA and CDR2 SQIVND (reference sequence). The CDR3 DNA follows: TGTGCCAGTAGTACCCGGACAGATAATCAGCCCCAGCATTTT. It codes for CASSTRTDNQPQHF.

CDR3 DNA sequence: TGTGCCAGCAGTCCGAGCGGGGTCAAGGCAGATACGCAGTATTTT. Translated: CASSPSGVKADTQYF. This sequence joins TRBV7-2 and TRBJ2-3; 7 nucleotides line up with TRBD2. The CDR3 is 15 amino acids. V trimming: 6 bases; J trimming: 4 bases; junction bases outside the gene matches: 10. Germline V gives CDR1 SGHTA, CDR2 FQGNSA.

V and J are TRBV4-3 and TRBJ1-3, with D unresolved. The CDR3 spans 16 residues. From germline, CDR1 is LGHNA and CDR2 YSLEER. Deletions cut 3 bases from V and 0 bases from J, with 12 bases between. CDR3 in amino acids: CASSHTEKSSGNTIYF. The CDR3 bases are TGCGCCAGCAGCCACACAGAGAAGAGCTCTGGAAACACCATATATTTT.

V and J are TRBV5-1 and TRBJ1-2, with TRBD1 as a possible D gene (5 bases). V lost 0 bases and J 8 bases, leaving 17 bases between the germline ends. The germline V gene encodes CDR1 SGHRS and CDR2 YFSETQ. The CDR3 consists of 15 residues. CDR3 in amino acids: CASSLVAGSGRGYTF. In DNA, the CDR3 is TGCGCCAGCAGCTTGGTCGCCGGCTCAGGGCGAGGCTACACCTTC.

DNA of the CDR3: TGTGCCAGCAGCTTGACGGAACGGGACAGGGTACAGGGCTACACCTTC. Translation: CASSLTERDRVQGYTF. This chain joins TRBV7-9 and TRBJ1-2, with TRBD1 matching 9 bases. This CDR3 comprises 16 residues. CDR1 SEHNR and CDR2 FQNEAQ come from the germline V gene (reference sequence). With V trimmed by 3 bases and J by 8 bases, 13 bases remained unmatched. Together with reference TRBV7-9 and TRBJ1-2, the CDR3 gives the full variable domain: DTGVSQNPRHKITKRGQNVTFRCDPISEHNRLYWYRQTLGQGPEFLTYFQNEAQLEKSRLLSDRFSAERPKGSFSTLEIQRTEQGDSAMYLCASSLTERDRVQGYTFGSGTRLTVV.

In DNA form, the CDR3 reads TGTGCCAGCAGCTTGTCCACAGAAGCTTTCTTT. Residues: CASSLSTEAFF. The V and J genes are TRBV5-6 and TRBJ1-1; the D is unclear. The germline V gene has CDR1 SGHDT and CDR2 YYEEEE. The V end lost 1 base, the J end lost 8 bases, and 6 bases lay between the germline ends. The CDR3 runs 11 residues.

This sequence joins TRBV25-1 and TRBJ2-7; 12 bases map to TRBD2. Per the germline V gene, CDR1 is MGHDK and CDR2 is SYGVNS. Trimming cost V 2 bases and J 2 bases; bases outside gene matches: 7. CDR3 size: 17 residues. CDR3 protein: CASSELAGGLRAYEQYF. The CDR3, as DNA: TGTGCCAGCAGTGAACTAGCGGGGGGGCTTAGGGCCTACGAGCAGTACTTC.

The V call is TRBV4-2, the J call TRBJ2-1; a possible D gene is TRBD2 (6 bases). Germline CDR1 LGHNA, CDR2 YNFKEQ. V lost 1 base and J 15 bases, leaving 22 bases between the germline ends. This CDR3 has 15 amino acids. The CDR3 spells CASSQVLFRGTPPFF. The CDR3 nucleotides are TGTGCCAGCAGCCAAGTTTTGTTCCGCGGGACTCCTCCGTTCTTC.

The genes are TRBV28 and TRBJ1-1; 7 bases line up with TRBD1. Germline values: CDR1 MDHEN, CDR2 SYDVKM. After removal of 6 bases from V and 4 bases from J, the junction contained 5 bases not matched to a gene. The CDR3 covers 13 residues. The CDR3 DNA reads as TGTGCCAGCAGGTCATCAGGGGGCACTGAAGCTTTCTTT. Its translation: CASRSSGGTEAFF.

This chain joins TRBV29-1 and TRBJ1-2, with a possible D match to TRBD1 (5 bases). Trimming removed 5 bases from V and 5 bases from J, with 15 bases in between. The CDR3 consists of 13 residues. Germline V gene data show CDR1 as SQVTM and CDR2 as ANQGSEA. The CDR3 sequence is CSVRGFDTYGYTF. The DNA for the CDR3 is TGCAGCGTTCGGGGGTTTGATACGTATGGCTACACCTTC.

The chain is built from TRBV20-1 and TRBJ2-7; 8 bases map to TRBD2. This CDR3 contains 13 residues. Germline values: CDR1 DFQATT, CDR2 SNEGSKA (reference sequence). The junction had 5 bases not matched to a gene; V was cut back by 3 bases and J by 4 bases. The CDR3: CSASTGGGYEQYF. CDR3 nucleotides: TGCAGTGCTAGTACGGGCGGGGGGTACGAGCAGTACTTC.

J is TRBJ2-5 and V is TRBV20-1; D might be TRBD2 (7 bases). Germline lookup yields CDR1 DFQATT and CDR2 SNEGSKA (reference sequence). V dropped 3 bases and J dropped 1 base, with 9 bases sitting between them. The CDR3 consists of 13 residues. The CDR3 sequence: CSASRGGQETQYF. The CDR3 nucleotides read TGCAGTGCTAGTAGGGGGGGCCAAGAGACCCAGTACTTC.

CDR3 DNA sequence: TGCGCCAGCAGCACGTACCCAACAGGGAACAATGAGCAGTTCTTC. Translated: CASSTYPTGNNEQFF. J is TRBJ2-1 and V is TRBV5-1, with a weak D call TRBD1 (6 bases). CDR3 length: 15 residues. CDR1 is SGHRS and CDR2 is YFSETQ in the germline V gene. The ends were cut back, 4 bases at V and 5 bases at J, with 16 bases in the middle. The full variable domain, rest sourced from reference TRBV5-1 and TRBJ2-1, is KAGVTQTPRYLIKTRGQQVTLSCSPISGHRSVSWYQQTPGQGLQFLFEYFSETQRNKGNFPGRFSGRQFSNSRSEMNVSTLELGDSALYLCASSTYPTGNNEQFFGPGTRLTVL.

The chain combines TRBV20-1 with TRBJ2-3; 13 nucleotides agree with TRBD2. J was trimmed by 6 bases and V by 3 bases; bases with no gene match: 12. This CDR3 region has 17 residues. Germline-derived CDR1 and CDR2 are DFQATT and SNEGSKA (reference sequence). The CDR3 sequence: CSASWTSGGQRADTQYF. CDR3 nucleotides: TGCAGTGCTAGTTGGACTAGCGGGGGCCAGAGGGCGGATACGCAGTATTTT.

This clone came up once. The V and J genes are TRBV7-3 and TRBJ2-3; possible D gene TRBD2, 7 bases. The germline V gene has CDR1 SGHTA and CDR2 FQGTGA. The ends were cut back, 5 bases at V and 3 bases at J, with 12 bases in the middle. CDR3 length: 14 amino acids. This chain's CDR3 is CASSLGGVTDTQYF. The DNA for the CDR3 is TGTGCCAGCAGCCTAGGGGGGGTAACAGATACGCAGTATTTT.

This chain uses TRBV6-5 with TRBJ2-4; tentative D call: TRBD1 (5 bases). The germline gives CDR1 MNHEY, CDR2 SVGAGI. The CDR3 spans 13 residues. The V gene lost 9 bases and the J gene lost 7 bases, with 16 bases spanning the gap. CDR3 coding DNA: TGTGCCAGTTGCTACGCAGGGATCAACATTCAGTACTTC. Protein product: CASCYAGINIQYF.

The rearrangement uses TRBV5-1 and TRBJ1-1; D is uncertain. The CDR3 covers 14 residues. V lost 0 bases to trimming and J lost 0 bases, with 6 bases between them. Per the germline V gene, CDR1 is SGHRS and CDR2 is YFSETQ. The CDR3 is CASSLGGMNTEAFF. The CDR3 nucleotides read TGCGCCAGCAGCTTGGGCGGAATGAACACTGAAGCTTTCTTT. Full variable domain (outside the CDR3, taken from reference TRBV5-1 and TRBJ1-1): KAGVTQTPRYLIKTRGQQVTLSCSPISGHRSVSWYQQTPGQGLQFLFEYFSETQRNKGNFPGRFSGRQFSNSRSEMNVSTLELGDSALYLCASSLGGMNTEAFFGQGTRLTVV.

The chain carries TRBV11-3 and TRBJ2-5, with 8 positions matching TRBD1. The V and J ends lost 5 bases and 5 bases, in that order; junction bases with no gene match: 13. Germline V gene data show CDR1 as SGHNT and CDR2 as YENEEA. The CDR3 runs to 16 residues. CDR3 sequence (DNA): TGTGCCAGCAGCCCGGGCCCCAGGGGGCGGAGGGAGACCCAGTACTTC. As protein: CASSPGPRGRRETQYF.

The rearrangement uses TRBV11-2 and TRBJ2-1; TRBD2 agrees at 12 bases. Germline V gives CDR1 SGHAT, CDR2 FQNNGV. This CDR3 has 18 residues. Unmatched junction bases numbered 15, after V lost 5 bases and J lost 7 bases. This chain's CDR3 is CASSLGASGGAWNNEQFF. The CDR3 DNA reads TGTGCCAGCAGCCTGGGAGCTAGCGGGGGGGCTTGGAATAATGAGCAGTTCTTC.

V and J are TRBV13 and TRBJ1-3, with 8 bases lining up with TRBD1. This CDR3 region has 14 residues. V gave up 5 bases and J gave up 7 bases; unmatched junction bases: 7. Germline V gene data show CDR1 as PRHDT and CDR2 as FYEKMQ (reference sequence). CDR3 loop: CASSLGRGRNTIYF. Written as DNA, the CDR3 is TGTGCCAGCAGCCTTGGCAGGGGGCGTAACACCATATATTTT.

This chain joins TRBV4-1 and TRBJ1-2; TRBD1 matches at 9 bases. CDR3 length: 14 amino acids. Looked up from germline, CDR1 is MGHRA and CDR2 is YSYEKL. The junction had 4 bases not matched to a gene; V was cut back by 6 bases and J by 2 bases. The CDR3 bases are TGCGCCAGCAGTAGACAGGGGGGGAACTATGGCTACACCTTC. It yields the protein CASSRQGGNYGYTF.